The 23 T cell receptor beta chains reported below all come from one sample, sequenced in a study of circulating and synovial CD4+ cells in juvenile arthritis. Some clones are missing from TCRdb's copy, which holds only in-frame ones; the method was immunoSEQ multiplex PCR. Altogether 30,000 to 40,000 clones are present, around 96% being singletons, with the ten largest covering around 0.64%. Sequenced material: CD4+ T cells from blood. These receptor sequences come from a human donor with juvenile idiopathic arthritis.

This rearrangement joins TRBV9 to TRBJ2-5; 7 bases map to TRBD2. Trimming at V came to 0 bases and at J to 3 bases, leaving 2 bases not matched to a gene. Germline V CDR1 and CDR2: SGDLS, YYNGEE. The CDR3 consists of 14 residues. The CDR3 is CASSVAAGEETQYF. The CDR3 nucleotides are TGTGCCAGCAGCGTAGCGGCGGGGGAAGAGACCCAGTACTTC.

This chain links TRBV21-1 with TRBJ1-5; the tabulated D call, TRBD1, remains unverified against the DNA. TRBV21-1 is a recognized pseudogene. This CDR3 is 19 amino acids long. CDR3 sequence (DNA): TGTGCCAGCAGCAAAGCGGGGCGGGACAGGGACTATAGCAATCAGCCCCAGCATTTT. It codes for CASSKAGRDRDYSNQPQHF.

The chain joins TRBV6-6 to TRBJ1-2; possible D gene TRBD1, 5 bases. Trimming shortened V by 10 bases and J by 6 bases, and 15 bases separated the two germline ends. Germline CDR1 MNHNY, CDR2 SVGAGI (reference sequence). The CDR3 is made up of 12 amino acids. Written as DNA, the CDR3 is TGTGCCACCTCGGGAGGGGTGGATGGCTACACCTTC. It codes for CATSGGVDGYTF.

This clone was seen more than once but under ten times. The rearrangement uses TRBV6-6 and TRBJ1-3; 7 nucleotides line up with TRBD1. The length of the CDR3 is 14 residues. The trim removed 5 bases at V and 0 bases at J, leaving 1 base unmatched. Germline loops: CDR1 MNHNY, CDR2 SVGAGI (reference sequence). The CDR3 spells CASSRQGSGNTIYF. In DNA, the CDR3 is TGTGCCAGCAGTAGACAGGGCTCTGGAAACACCATATATTTT.

J is TRBJ2-6 and V is TRBV27; 8 nucleotides agree with TRBD1. This CDR3 comprises 18 residues. In germline, CDR1 is MNHEY, CDR2 SMNVEV (reference sequence). V shed 5 bases and J 3 bases; nucleotides not matched to a gene: 12. The CDR3 sequence is CASSPRGRGQFGANVLTF. CDR3 DNA sequence: TGTGCCAGCAGTCCCCGAGGCAGGGGGCAATTTGGGGCCAACGTCCTGACTTTC. The whole variable domain, remainder taken from reference TRBV27 and TRBJ2-6, is EAQVTQNPRYLITVTGKKLTVTCSQNMNHEYMSWYRQDPGLGLRQIYYSMNVEVTDKGDVPEGYKVSRKEKRNFPLILESPSPNQTSLYFCASSPRGRGQFGANVLTFGAGSRLTVL.

This chain links TRBV13 with TRBJ2-7, with D tentatively TRBD2 (7 bases). The ends were cut back, 3 bases at V and 7 bases at J, with 13 bases in the middle. The germline V gene encodes CDR1 PRHDT and CDR2 FYEKMQ (reference sequence). CDR3 size: 13 residues. This CDR3 reads CASSFGGLREQYF. For the CDR3, the DNA is TGTGCCAGCAGCTTCGGGGGGCTCAGGGAGCAGTACTTC.

The CDR3 loop reads CASSPGTGKANYGYTF. CDR3 nucleotide sequence: TGCGCCAGCAGCCCTGGGACAGGCAAAGCTAACTATGGCTACACCTTC. The chain carries TRBV5-1 and TRBJ1-2; 8 bases match TRBD1. The CDR3 is 16 residues long. V lost 4 bases, J lost 0 bases, and 8 bases stayed unmatched. Germline CDR1 and CDR2: SGHRS and YFSETQ. Using reference TRBV5-1 and TRBJ1-2 for the parts outside the CDR3, the full variable domain is KAGVTQTPRYLIKTRGQQVTLSCSPISGHRSVSWYQQTPGQGLQFLFEYFSETQRNKGNFPGRFSGRQFSNSRSEMNVSTLELGDSALYLCASSPGTGKANYGYTFGSGTRLTVV.

The genes are TRBV6-6 and TRBJ1-2, with D perhaps TRBD1 (5 bases). This CDR3 is 12 amino acids long. V was clipped by 2 bases and J by 8 bases, with 9 bases between them. CDR1 and CDR2 from the germline V gene are MNHNY and SVGAGI (reference sequence). The CDR3 region has the DNA TGTGCCAGCAGTTACGAGGGGAGGGGCTACACCTTC. It translates to CASSYEGRGYTF.

The chain recombines TRBV28 with TRBJ2-1; 9 bases are a match to TRBD2. The CDR3 covers 14 residues. In germline, CDR1 is MDHEN, CDR2 SYDVKM. V trimming: 4 bases; J trimming: 9 bases; junction bases outside the gene matches: 7. The CDR3 spells CASSSRGGAFEQFF. CDR3 nucleotide sequence: TGTGCCAGCAGTTCCCGCGGGGGGGCTTTTGAGCAGTTCTTC.

The V gene is TRBV9, the J gene TRBJ2-3; no clear D. This CDR3 is built from 16 residues. V was pared by 0 bases and J by 2 bases, with 13 bases between. The V gene's germline CDR1 is SGDLS and CDR2 YYNGEE. CDR3 in DNA: TGTGCCAGCAGCGTAGCGGTCCGGCGGAACACAGATACGCAGTATTTT. Amino acid sequence: CASSVAVRRNTDTQYF. Based on the CDR3 plus reference TRBV9 and TRBJ2-3, the full variable domain is DSGVTQTPKHLITATGQRVTLRCSPRSGDLSVYWYQQSLDQGLQFLIQYYNGEERAKGNILERFSAQQFPDLHSELNLSSLELGDSALYFCASSVAVRRNTDTQYFGPGTRLTVL.

The chain uses TRBV7-9 and TRBJ2-1, with TRBD1 matching 8 bases. The CDR3 spans 15 residues. Per germline, CDR1 SEHNR and CDR2 FQNEAQ (reference sequence). V was clipped by 4 bases and J by 2 bases; unmatched bases: 4. CDR3 residues: CASSYDRGPYNEQFF. CDR3 coding DNA: TGTGCCAGCAGCTACGACAGGGGCCCCTACAATGAGCAGTTCTTC.

The J gene is TRBJ1-2, the V gene TRBV9; maybe TRBD1 (5 bases). V was pared by 0 bases and J by 8 bases, with 14 bases between. CDR3 length: 14 residues. Germline values: CDR1 SGDLS, CDR2 YYNGEE. The CDR3 DNA follows: TGTGCCAGCAGCGTAGACGGGGGTATCAGGGGCTACACCTTC. Encoded protein: CASSVDGGIRGYTF.

This chain joins TRBV7-9 and TRBJ2-5; unclear D gene. Trimming removed 5 bases at V and 5 bases at J, with 15 bases between. Germline values: CDR1 SEHNR, CDR2 FQNEAQ (reference sequence). The CDR3 is 14 residues long. The CDR3 DNA sequence: TGTGCCAGCAGCATAGTCGGCGCCGGGGAGACCCAGTACTTC. Amino acid sequence: CASSIVGAGETQYF.

Of note for this clone: Other DNA sequences in this sample translate to the same CDR3. J is TRBJ1-6 and V is TRBV7-2; 7 positions match TRBD1. Germline V gives CDR1 SGHTA, CDR2 FQGNSA. Germline trimming cut 0 bases from V and 5 bases from J; bases unmatched to any gene: 7. The CDR3 runs to 17 residues. The CDR3 DNA follows: TGTGCCAGCAGCTTAGCCTACAGGGGAGGTGATAATTCACCCCTCCACTTT. Translation gives CASSLAYRGGDNSPLHF.

The rearrangement uses TRBV6-5 and TRBJ1-2; D is undetermined. The V and J ends lost 0 bases and 8 bases respectively, with 16 bases between them. Germline V gives CDR1 MNHEY, CDR2 SVGAGI. This CDR3 contains 15 residues. The CDR3 DNA follows: TGTGCCAGCAGTTACTCCTCCGTTTTCTCAGGAGGCTACACCTTC. This sequence encodes CASSYSSVFSGGYTF.

This chain links TRBV19 with TRBJ2-1; 11 bases map to TRBD2. Germline V gene sequence: CDR1 LNHDA, CDR2 SQIVND (reference sequence). This CDR3 region has 17 residues. J lost 8 bases, V lost 0 bases, and 9 bases had no gene match. CDR3 protein: CASSIERVAGGLDEQFF. As DNA, the CDR3 is TGTGCCAGTAGTATAGAAAGGGTAGCGGGGGGGCTGGATGAGCAGTTCTTC.

The rearrangement links TRBV9 to TRBJ2-5; maybe TRBD2 (5 bases). The CDR3 runs 13 residues. V lost 0 bases and J 7 bases, leaving 10 bases between the germline ends. Germline CDR1 SGDLS, CDR2 YYNGEE. For the CDR3, the DNA is TGTGCCAGCAGCGTAGGACCCGCGGGGACCCAGTACTTC. Its translation: CASSVGPAGTQYF. The variable domain in full, completed from reference TRBV9 and TRBJ2-5, reads DSGVTQTPKHLITATGQRVTLRCSPRSGDLSVYWYQQSLDQGLQFLIQYYNGEERAKGNILERFSAQQFPDLHSELNLSSLELGDSALYFCASSVGPAGTQYFGPGTRLLVL.

The gene calls are TRBV7-2 and TRBJ1-2; the D gene is possibly TRBD1 (5 bases). Germline V CDR1 and CDR2: SGHTA, FQGNSA. This CDR3 comprises 15 residues. The germline V and J ends were trimmed by 2 bases and 3 bases, with 13 bases remaining between them. The CDR3 region is CASSLSPQGDYGYTF. CDR3 in DNA: TGTGCCAGCAGCTTATCCCCCCAGGGTGACTATGGCTACACCTTC.

The rearrangement uses TRBV29-1 and TRBJ1-1; tentatively, D is TRBD1 (5 bases). Looked up from germline, CDR1 is SQVTM and CDR2 is ANQGSEA. V was trimmed by 8 bases and J by 0 bases, leaving 13 bases between them. The CDR3 covers 13 residues. CDR3 coding DNA: TGCAGCATCCCAGGGCAATTGAACACTGAAGCTTTCTTT. This codes for CSIPGQLNTEAFF.

The gene calls are TRBV4-1 and TRBJ1-5; possible D gene TRBD1, 6 bases. Trimming removed 2 bases at V and 4 bases at J, with 12 bases between. Germline V gene sequence: CDR1 MGHRA, CDR2 YSYEKL. This CDR3 comprises 15 residues. The DNA for the CDR3 is TGCGCCAGCAGCCAACAGGGGCTTCGGAATCAGCCCCAGCATTTT. Translating it yields CASSQQGLRNQPQHF.

J is TRBJ2-7 and V is TRBV6-5; TRBD2 aligns across 9 bases. The germline V gene encodes CDR1 MNHEY and CDR2 SVGAGI. J lost 6 bases, V lost 6 bases, and 12 bases had no gene match. The CDR3 has 15 amino acids. The CDR3 coding sequence is TGTGCCAGCAGATCGCCTGGGCGGGGGGGCCTCGAGCAGTACTTC. It yields the protein CASRSPGRGGLEQYF.

A word on this clone: Compared with germline, one end of the junction differs, possibly owing to a read error. The rearrangement uses TRBV9 and TRBJ2-3; 11 nucleotides align to TRBD1. The CDR3 sequence is 15 residues long. Germline values: CDR1 SGDLS, CDR2 YYNGEE. The CDR3 nucleotides read TGTGTCAGCAGCGTAGTGGGGACAGGGGGATATACGCAGTATTTT. The encoded protein is CVSSVVGTGGYTQYF.

Remarks on this clone: At one of its ends the junction is not consistent with the germline gene, which may arise from a read error. The same CDR3 arises from other DNA sequences in this sample as well. This chain links TRBV5-6 with TRBJ1-6; D gene uncertain. CDR1 and CDR2 (germline): SGHDT, YYEEEE. This CDR3 is 16 amino acids long. The CDR3 sequence: CASSYRMSTYNSPLHF. As DNA, the CDR3 is TGTGCCAGCAGCTACCGAATGAGCACCTATAATTCCCCCCTCCACTTT.